The 32 T cell receptor beta chains below were found in one sample sequenced in a study of shared clonotypes between healthy human individuals. Assay used: immunoSEQ multiplex PCR; TCRdb lists only in-frame clones, some missing. The data contain over 2 million clones, 85% to 95% of them singletons. Sequencing used naive CD4+ T cells from PBMCs. Subset: CD45RA+ positively selected. The receptors originated from a man younger than 35 in good health. Some clones in this sample may be carry-over from other donors' samples.

The chain couples TRBV5-1 to TRBJ1-2, with a weak D call TRBD1 (6 bases). The CDR3 totals 16 residues. V was trimmed by 4 bases and J by 0 bases, leaving 16 bases between them. Germline V gene data show CDR1 as SGHRS and CDR2 as YFSETQ. Here the CDR3 reads CASSVSGQQANYGYTF. For the CDR3, the DNA is TGCGCCAGCAGCGTAAGTGGACAGCAAGCTAACTATGGCTACACCTTC.

This rearrangement joins TRBV9 to TRBJ2-3; D unclear. CDR1 is SGDLS, CDR2 YYNGEE, per germline. The CDR3 contains 16 residues. The ends were cut back, 0 bases at V and 0 bases at J, with 11 bases in the middle. CDR3 residues: CASSVAGRTSTDTQYF. DNA of the CDR3: TGTGCCAGCAGCGTAGCGGGCAGAACTAGCACAGATACGCAGTATTTT.

The chain recombines TRBV29-1 with TRBJ1-1, with 8 bases identical to TRBD1. Germline values: CDR1 SQVTM, CDR2 ANQGSEA. CDR3 length equals 12 residues. V was pared by 4 bases and J by 4 bases, with 2 bases of the junction left unmatched. The CDR3 region is CSVARGLTEAFF. The CDR3 DNA is TGCAGCGTTGCCAGGGGGCTCACTGAAGCTTTCTTT.

This chain uses TRBV7-2 with TRBJ2-1, with D perhaps TRBD1 (5 bases). The germline V and J ends were trimmed by 2 bases and 7 bases, with 15 bases remaining between them. The germline V gene has CDR1 SGHTA and CDR2 FQGNSA. The CDR3 sequence is 15 residues long. The CDR3 bases are TGTGCCAGCAGCTTACAGGGTTCCCTTTGGAATGAGCAGTTCTTC. Translation gives CASSLQGSLWNEQFF.

With regard to this clone: This specimen includes other DNA sequences encoding the same CDR3. This chain uses TRBV28 with TRBJ2-5; unclear D gene. Germline loops: CDR1 MDHEN, CDR2 SYDVKM. The CDR3 extends over 12 amino acids. V lost 6 bases, J lost 5 bases, and 10 bases lay in between. CDR3 residues: CASSPLGETQYF. The CDR3 nucleotides read TGTGCCAGCAGCCCCTTGGGGGAGACCCAGTACTTC.

Written as DNA, the CDR3 is TGTGCCAGCAGCTTGGCCACTTCGGGACAGGGGGCTGAAGCTTTCTTT. It translates to CASSLATSGQGAEAFF. V is TRBV5-4 and J is TRBJ1-1, with 11 bases fitting TRBD1. This CDR3 comprises 16 residues. Germline assignment: CDR1 SGHNT and CDR2 YYREEE (reference sequence). The V gene end was trimmed by 0 bases and the J gene end by 6 bases; junction bases not matched to a gene: 7.

This chain uses TRBV19 with TRBJ1-5, with D perhaps TRBD1 (6 bases). Trimming shortened V by 5 bases and J by 3 bases, and 11 bases separated the two germline ends. Germline V gene data show CDR1 as LNHDA and CDR2 as SQIVND (reference sequence). This CDR3 has 14 amino acids. The CDR3 reads CASSGGGTNQPQHF. CDR3 DNA: TGTGCCAGTAGTGGAGGGGGGACCAATCAGCCCCAGCATTTT.

For this clone: This sample also contains other DNA sequences that code for the same CDR3. V is TRBV27 and J is TRBJ2-3; D call uncertain. V lost 3 bases and J lost 0, with 4 bases in between. This CDR3 has 13 residues. Germline CDR1 is MNHEY and CDR2 is SMNVEV (reference sequence). CDR3 bases: TGTGCCAGCAGTTTTCTTAGCACAGATACGCAGTATTTT. This gives the protein CASSFLSTDTQYF.

This sequence joins TRBV7-8 and TRBJ2-1; the match to TRBD2 covers 7 bases. The CDR3 is 16 amino acids. Germline trimming cut 1 base from V and 3 bases from J; bases unmatched to any gene: 6. Germline loops: CDR1 SGHVS, CDR2 FQNEAQ. The CDR3, as DNA: TGTGCCAGCAGCTTAGTGGCGGGAGCGATCTACAATGAGCAGTTCTTC. Its translation: CASSLVAGAIYNEQFF. Supplemented by reference TRBV7-8 and TRBJ2-1, the full variable domain reads GAGVSQSPRYKVAKRGQDVALRCDPISGHVSLFWYQQALGQGPEFLTYFQNEAQLDKSGLPSDRFFAERPEGSVSTLKIQRTQQEDSAVYLCASSLVAGAIYNEQFFGPGTRLTVL.

As regards this clone: Within the sample, other DNA sequences also encode this same CDR3. The chain combines TRBV5-1 with TRBJ1-2; no reliable D call. V was clipped by 1 base and J by 6 bases, with 7 bases between them. CDR1 and CDR2 from the germline V gene are SGHRS and YFSETQ. The CDR3 loop spans 12 amino acids. CDR3 sequence reads: CASSLSRDGYTF. CDR3 in DNA: TGCGCCAGCAGCTTGTCCAGAGATGGCTACACCTTC.

Worth noting for this clone: The same CDR3 arises from other DNA sequences in this sample as well. The chain carries TRBV28 and TRBJ1-2; D remains ambiguous. Germline CDR1 is MDHEN and CDR2 is SYDVKM. The CDR3 runs 13 residues. The V end lost 8 bases, the J end lost 5 bases, and 15 bases lay between the germline ends. Here the CDR3 DNA reads TGTGCCAGCTCGACGCCCGGGAGGTATGGCTACACCTTC. As protein: CASSTPGRYGYTF.

The chain joins TRBV28 to TRBJ1-2; 10 nucleotides align to TRBD1. The ends lost 5 bases at V and 3 bases at J; junction bases unmatched: 9. The CDR3 has 16 amino acids. Germline CDR1 reads MDHEN; CDR2 reads SYDVKM. CDR3 residues: CASSTTGQGNDYGYTF. The CDR3 region has the DNA TGTGCCAGCAGTACGACGGGACAGGGGAATGACTATGGCTACACCTTC.

The chain is built from TRBV7-3 and TRBJ2-5; 13 bases are shared with TRBD2. CDR3 length: 16 residues. Looked up from germline, CDR1 is SGHTA and CDR2 is FQGTGA. The V segment lost 2 bases and the J segment 3 bases; nucleotides outside the gene matches: 3. CDR3: CASSLGLAGEKETQYF. The CDR3 nucleotides are TGTGCCAGCAGCTTAGGACTAGCGGGAGAAAAAGAGACCCAGTACTTC.

V usage is TRBV11-2 and J usage is TRBJ1-1; D not resolved. The CDR3 extends over 14 amino acids. V lost 1 base and J lost 1, with 7 bases in between. Germline V CDR1 and CDR2: SGHAT, FQNNGV. The CDR3 DNA reads TGTGCCAGCAGCTTAGGTTGGAGGAACACTGAAGCTTTCTTT. Amino acids: CASSLGWRNTEAFF.

The chain has TRBV18 and TRBJ1-2; possible D gene TRBD1, 5 bases. Trimming shortened V by 6 bases and J by 2 bases, and 16 bases separated the two germline ends. Germline values: CDR1 KGHSH, CDR2 LQKENI. This CDR3 is built from 15 residues. The CDR3 loop reads CASSESQVPNYGYTF. In DNA, the CDR3 is TGTGCCAGCTCCGAATCACAGGTGCCAAACTATGGCTACACCTTC.

Comments on this clone: The sample has other DNA sequences that encode this CDR3 too. The genes are TRBV28 and TRBJ1-5; 7 nucleotides align to TRBD1. The CDR3 extends over 14 amino acids. Germline loops: CDR1 MDHEN, CDR2 SYDVKM. The V gene end was trimmed by 6 bases and the J gene end by 4 bases; junction bases not matched to a gene: 6. CDR3 nucleotide sequence: TGTGCCAGCAGGAACAGGGGAGGAAATCAGCCCCAGCATTTT. It specifies CASRNRGGNQPQHF.

On this clone itself: This CDR3 is also generated by other DNA sequences in the sample. V gene TRBV9 combines with J gene TRBJ2-1; 8 nucleotides align to TRBD2. J gave up 4 bases and V 2 bases, and 5 bases lay outside the gene matches. The CDR3 extends over 15 amino acids. The V gene's germline CDR1 is SGDLS and CDR2 YYNGEE. CDR3 nucleotides: TGTGCCAGCAGCGTCGCTAGCGGGCCATACAATGAGCAGTTCTTC. It codes for CASSVASGPYNEQFF.

The V call is TRBV7-8, the J call TRBJ2-3, with 7 bases aligning to TRBD1. Trimming cost V 2 bases and J 6 bases; bases outside gene matches: 11. The germline gives CDR1 SGHVS, CDR2 FQNEAQ. The CDR3 extends over 16 amino acids. CDR3 bases: TGTGCCAGCAGCTTACAGGACAGGCCCTTGGCGGATACGCAGTATTTT. It yields the protein CASSLQDRPLADTQYF.

This clone was recorded a few times. The V gene is TRBV27, the J gene TRBJ1-2, with a weak D call TRBD1 (5 bases). Germline V gene sequence: CDR1 MNHEY, CDR2 SMNVEV (reference sequence). The CDR3 extends over 14 amino acids. V lost 0 bases, J lost 6 bases, and 11 bases lay in between. This CDR3 is CASSLSRGNDGYTF. CDR3 bases: TGTGCCAGCAGTTTATCACGGGGCAACGATGGCTACACCTTC.

The chain couples TRBV27 to TRBJ1-1, with D perhaps TRBD1 (5 bases). Per the germline V gene, CDR1 is MNHEY and CDR2 is SMNVEV (reference sequence). The CDR3 has 13 residues. Trimming took off 2 bases at V and 5 bases at J, with 9 bases between the two ends. CDR3 in amino acids: CASSLREGTEAFF. The CDR3 nucleotides are TGTGCCAGCAGTTTAAGAGAGGGGACTGAAGCTTTCTTT.

This clone occurred once. The genes are TRBV6-1 and TRBJ2-3; weak D call: TRBD2 (6 bases). Trimming shortened V by 3 bases and J by 0 bases, and 13 bases separated the two germline ends. CDR1 and CDR2 from the germline V gene are MNHNS and SASEGT. CDR3 length: 16 residues. CDR3 amino acids: CASSEVWRGSTDTQYF. For the CDR3, the DNA is TGTGCCAGCAGTGAGGTGTGGCGGGGTAGCACAGATACGCAGTATTTT.

The chain uses TRBV2 and TRBJ2-2; 11 nucleotides agree with TRBD2. Germline trimming cut 6 bases from V and 6 bases from J; bases unmatched to any gene: 9. The CDR3 is 16 amino acids. CDR1 is SNHLY, CDR2 FYNNEI, per germline. The CDR3 nucleotides read TGTGCCAGCAGGGACCTAGCGGGAGGACTAGCCGGGGAGCTGTTTTTT. Amino acids: CASRDLAGGLAGELFF.

The V and J genes are TRBV29-1 and TRBJ1-2, with 9 nucleotides matching TRBD1. Germline CDR1 reads SQVTM; CDR2 reads ANQGSEA. This CDR3 has 13 amino acids. CDR3 DNA sequence: TGCAGTGCCGGGGACAGGGCGGACTATGGCTACACCTTC. This sequence encodes CSAGDRADYGYTF.

This clone was seen a single time. The V call is TRBV12-2, the J call TRBJ2-1; the table's TRBD1 call for D was not verified on the DNA. TRBV12-2 is deemed a pseudogene. The CDR3 is made up of 19 amino acids. Written as DNA, the CDR3 is TGTGCAAGTCGCTTATTTGGGGCCCATCTCAGACCCCCCTACAATGAGCAGTTCTTC. The encoded protein is CASRLFGAHLRPPYNEQFF.

The chain joins TRBV21-1 to TRBJ2-1; TRBD1, the D gene given by the table, was not confirmed from the DNA. TRBV21-1 is a known pseudogene. The CDR3 is 15 amino acids. CDR3 region: CASSTQGQVWAEQFF. The CDR3, as DNA: TGTGCCAGCAGCACTCAGGGACAGGTCTGGGCTGAGCAGTTCTTC.

V usage is TRBV6-1 and J usage is TRBJ1-5; D uncertain. Germline V gives CDR1 MNHNS, CDR2 SASEGT. The V and J ends lost 1 base and 0 bases respectively, with 10 bases between them. There are 16 residues in the CDR3. The CDR3 DNA follows: TGTGCCAGCAGTGAAGAGTGGGGAGCTAGCAATCAGCCCCAGCATTTT. Protein sequence: CASSEEWGASNQPQHF.

This clone was seen only a few times. The V gene is TRBV7-3, the J gene TRBJ1-1; D not resolved. Germline CDR1 is SGHTA and CDR2 is FQGTGA. V lost 5 bases and J 1 base, leaving 11 bases between the germline ends. This CDR3 comprises 14 residues. The CDR3 is CASSPSRTNTEAFF. CDR3 bases: TGTGCCAGCAGCCCATCGAGGACGAACACTGAAGCTTTCTTT.

V gene TRBV9 combines with J gene TRBJ2-7; D not certain. The germline V gene encodes CDR1 SGDLS and CDR2 YYNGEE. The CDR3 spans 16 residues. The V end was cut by 4 bases, the J end by 1 base, with 18 bases between. DNA for the CDR3: TGTGCCAGCAGCCTCAACGTACAATCCGGGTCCTACGAGCAGTACTTC. Protein: CASSLNVQSGSYEQYF.

V gene TRBV30 combines with J gene TRBJ2-2, with TRBD1 identical over 7 bases. J lost 7 bases, V lost 5 bases, and 10 bases had no gene match. The CDR3 sequence is 14 residues long. Germline assignment: CDR1 GTSNPN and CDR2 SVGIG (reference sequence). The CDR3 coding sequence is TGTGCCTGGCACCTTCAGGGGGACGTCGGGGAGCTGTTTTTT. Residues: CAWHLQGDVGELFF.

The chain employs TRBV7-9 and TRBJ2-3; TRBD2 matches at 15 bases. This CDR3 comprises 19 residues. Germline V gene sequence: CDR1 SEHNR, CDR2 FQNEAQ (reference sequence). The V gene end was trimmed by 5 bases and the J gene end by 4 bases; junction bases not matched to a gene: 13. In nucleotides, the CDR3 is TGTGCCAGCAGCCGACGATCGGGACTAGCGGGAGGAAGGGCAGATACGCAGTATTTT. Its protein is CASSRRSGLAGGRADTQYF.

The V call is TRBV18, the J call TRBJ2-7; 7 positions agree with TRBD2. The CDR3 length is 13 residues. The V segment lost 6 bases and the J segment 7 bases; nucleotides outside the gene matches: 9. CDR1 and CDR2 (germline): KGHSH, LQKENI. The CDR3 protein is CASSPAGVQEQYF. Written as DNA, the CDR3 is TGTGCCAGCTCCCCGGCGGGGGTTCAGGAGCAGTACTTC.

V is TRBV19 and J is TRBJ2-1, with D unresolved. With 4 bases removed from V and 15 bases from J, the gap between germline ends came to 13 bases. The CDR3 runs 11 residues. The germline CDR1 and CDR2 sequences are LNHDA and SQIVND (reference sequence). The CDR3 region has the DNA TGTGCCAGTAGTAACCGGGCCGAGAGGTTCTTC. This sequence encodes CASSNRAERFF.